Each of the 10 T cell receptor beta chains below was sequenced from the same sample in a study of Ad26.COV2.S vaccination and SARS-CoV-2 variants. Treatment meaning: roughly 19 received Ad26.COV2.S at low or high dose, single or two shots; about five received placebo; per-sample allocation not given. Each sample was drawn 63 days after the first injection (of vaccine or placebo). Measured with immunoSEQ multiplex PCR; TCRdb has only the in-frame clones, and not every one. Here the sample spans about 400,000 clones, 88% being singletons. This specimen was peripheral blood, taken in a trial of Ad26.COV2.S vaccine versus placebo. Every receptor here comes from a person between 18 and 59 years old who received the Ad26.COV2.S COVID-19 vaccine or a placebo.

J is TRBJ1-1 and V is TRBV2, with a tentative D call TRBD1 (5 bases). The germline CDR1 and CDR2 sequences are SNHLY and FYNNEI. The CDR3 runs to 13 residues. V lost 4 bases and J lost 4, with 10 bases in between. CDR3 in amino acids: CASSVGGGTEAFF. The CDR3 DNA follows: TGTGCCAGCAGTGTTGGCGGGGGCACTGAAGCTTTCTTT.

The CDR3 loop is CSVQGGPYEQYF. CDR3 nucleotides: TGCAGCGTGCAAGGGGGCCCCTACGAGCAGTACTTC. The chain uses TRBV29-1 and TRBJ2-7, with 7 bases fitting TRBD1. Germline V gene lookup returns CDR1 SQVTM and CDR2 ANQGSEA. CDR3 length: 12 residues. Trimming removed 6 bases from V and 2 bases from J; junction bases left unmatched: 4.

The CDR3 sequence: CASSSSSGQYYEQYF. The DNA of the CDR3 is TGTGCCAGCAGCTCGTCCTCAGGACAGTACTACGAGCAGTACTTC. The chain links TRBV7-2 to TRBJ2-7, with D possibly TRBD1 on 6 matching bases. The CDR3 contains 15 residues. The germline CDR1 and CDR2 sequences are SGHTA and FQGNSA. The V and J ends lost 4 bases and 3 bases respectively, with 16 bases between them.

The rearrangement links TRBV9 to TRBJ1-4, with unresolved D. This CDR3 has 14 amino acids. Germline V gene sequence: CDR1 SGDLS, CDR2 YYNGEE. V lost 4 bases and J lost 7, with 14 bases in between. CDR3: CASSLLVTSEKLFF. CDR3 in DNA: TGTGCCAGCAGCCTCCTCGTGACCAGTGAAAAACTGTTTTTT.

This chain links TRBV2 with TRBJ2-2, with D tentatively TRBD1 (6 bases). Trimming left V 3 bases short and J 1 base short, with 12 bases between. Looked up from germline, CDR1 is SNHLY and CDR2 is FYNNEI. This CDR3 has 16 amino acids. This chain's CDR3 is CASSDVAGENTGELFF. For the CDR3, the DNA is TGTGCCAGCAGTGATGTGGCAGGGGAGAACACCGGGGAGCTGTTTTTT. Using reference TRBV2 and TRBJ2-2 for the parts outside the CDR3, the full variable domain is EPEVTQTPSHQVTQMGQEVILRCVPISNHLYFYWYRQILGQKVEFLVSFYNNEISEKSEIFDDQFSVERPDGSNFTLKIRSTKLEDSAMYFCASSDVAGENTGELFFGEGSRLTVL.

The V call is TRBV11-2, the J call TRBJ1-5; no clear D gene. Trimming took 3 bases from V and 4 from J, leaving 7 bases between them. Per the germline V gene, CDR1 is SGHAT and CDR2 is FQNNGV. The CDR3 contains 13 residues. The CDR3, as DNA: TGTGCCAGCAGCTTTTGGGCAAATCAGCCCCAGCATTTT. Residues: CASSFWANQPQHF. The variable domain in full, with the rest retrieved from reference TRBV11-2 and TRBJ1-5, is EAGVAQSPRYKIIEKRQSVAFWCNPISGHATLYWYQQILGQGPKLLIQFQNNGVVDDSQLPKDRFSAERLKGVDSTLKIQPAKLEDSAVYLCASSFWANQPQHFGDGTRLSIL.

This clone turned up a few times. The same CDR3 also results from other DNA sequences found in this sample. CDR3 sequence reads: CASSYSSNQPQHF. The CDR3 DNA reads TGTGCCAGCAGTTATTCTAGCAATCAGCCCCAGCATTTT. The chain couples TRBV27 to TRBJ1-5; D remains ambiguous. The CDR3 consists of 13 residues. Trimming cost V 4 bases and J 0 bases, with 4 bases left between them. Germline V gives CDR1 MNHEY, CDR2 SMNVEV (reference sequence).

CDR3 loop: CASSHPALGSTEAFF. For the CDR3, the DNA is TGTGCCAGCAGCCACCCCGCCCTGGGCAGCACTGAAGCTTTCTTT. V and J are TRBV4-2 and TRBJ1-1; no clear D gene. This CDR3 has 15 amino acids. Trimming cost V 3 bases and J 4 bases, with 15 bases left between them. Germline V gene sequence: CDR1 LGHNA, CDR2 YNFKEQ.

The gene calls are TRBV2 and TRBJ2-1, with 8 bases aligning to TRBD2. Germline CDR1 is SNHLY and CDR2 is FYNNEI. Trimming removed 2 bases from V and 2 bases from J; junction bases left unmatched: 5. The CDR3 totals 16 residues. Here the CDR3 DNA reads TGTGCCAGCAGTGAACCGAGCGGGGGCGCCTACAATGAGCAGTTCTTC. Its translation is CASSEPSGGAYNEQFF.

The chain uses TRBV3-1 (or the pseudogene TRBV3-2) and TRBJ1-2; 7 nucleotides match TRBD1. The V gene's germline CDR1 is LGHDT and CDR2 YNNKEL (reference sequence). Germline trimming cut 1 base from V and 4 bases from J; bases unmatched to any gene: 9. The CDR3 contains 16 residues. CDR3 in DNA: TGTGCCAGCAGCCAAGGAAGGGACAGCCAAATCTATGGCTACACCTTC. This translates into CASSQGRDSQIYGYTF.